Listed here are 24 T cell receptor beta chains from one sample, sequenced in a study of blood T cell repertoires in COVID-19. Libraries were prepared by immunoSEQ multiplex PCR; TCRdb keeps only in-frame clonotypes and omits some of them. The profile shows 300,000 to 450,000 clones, 70% to 85% of them singletons. The specimen sequenced was peripheral blood. The source of these receptors is a human donor with acute or convalescent COVID-19. The donor label of this sample is uncertain.

The chain links TRBV19 to TRBJ1-5, with D perhaps TRBD1 (6 bases). Germline CDR1 reads LNHDA; CDR2 reads SQIVND (reference sequence). This CDR3 comprises 16 residues. Trimming took off 3 bases at V and 2 bases at J, with 14 bases between the two ends. The chain's CDR3 is CASSIGGGRGNQPQHF. The CDR3 DNA is TGTGCCAGTAGTATCGGGGGGGGCCGGGGCAATCAGCCCCAGCATTTT.

The chain is built from TRBV11-2 and TRBJ2-3; 11 nucleotides match TRBD2. Germline lookup yields CDR1 SGHAT and CDR2 FQNNGV. V trimming: 2 bases; J trimming: 1 base; junction bases outside the gene matches: 5. This CDR3 spans 17 amino acids. The CDR3 here is CASSLRLAGGRTDTQYF. CDR3 DNA sequence: TGTGCCAGCAGCTTAAGGCTAGCGGGGGGCCGCACAGATACGCAGTATTTT. Based on the CDR3 plus reference TRBV11-2 and TRBJ2-3, the full variable domain is EAGVAQSPRYKIIEKRQSVAFWCNPISGHATLYWYQQILGQGPKLLIQFQNNGVVDDSQLPKDRFSAERLKGVDSTLKIQPAKLEDSAVYLCASSLRLAGGRTDTQYFGPGTRLTVL.

This clone has only a few counts. The chain couples TRBV5-5 to TRBJ2-1; 8 bases are shared with TRBD1. The V gene end was trimmed by 0 bases and the J gene end by 0 bases; junction bases not matched to a gene: 2. Germline CDR1 and CDR2: SGHKS and YYEKEE (reference sequence). The CDR3 contains 16 residues. CDR3 loop: CASSLAGTGSYNEQFF. CDR3 bases: TGTGCCAGCAGCTTGGCCGGGACAGGCTCCTACAATGAGCAGTTCTTC.

This clone was seen a handful of times. The rearrangement uses TRBV5-1 and TRBJ2-2, with a tentative D call TRBD2 (6 bases). The CDR3 length is 15 residues. V dropped 2 bases and J dropped 5 bases, with 13 bases sitting between them. Germline assignment: CDR1 SGHRS and CDR2 YFSETQ. In DNA form, the CDR3 reads TGCGCCAGCAGCTTAATTGCGGGGCAAACCGGGGAGCTGTTTTTT. Its protein is CASSLIAGQTGELFF.

The rearrangement uses TRBV30 and TRBJ2-2, with D possibly matching TRBD1 (5 bases). Between the trimmed V and J ends, which lost 1 base and 7 bases, there was a span of 16 bases. The CDR3 runs 15 residues. Germline assignment: CDR1 GTSNPN and CDR2 SVGIG (reference sequence). The CDR3 DNA reads TGTGCCTGGAGTGATGAGACACAGGCCATCGGGGAGCTGTTTTTT. It yields the protein CAWSDETQAIGELFF.

This sequence joins TRBV28 and TRBJ1-6; TRBD1 might be the D (6 bases). Looked up from germline, CDR1 is MDHEN and CDR2 is SYDVKM. Deletions cut 6 bases from V and 6 bases from J, with 15 bases between. This CDR3 has 15 amino acids. CDR3 DNA sequence: TGTGCCAGCAGCTTTTTACAGGGTAGTAATTCACCCCTCCACTTT. It encodes CASSFLQGSNSPLHF.

The rearrangement links TRBV7-9 to TRBJ2-5; 9 positions match TRBD1. J lost 5 bases, V lost 4 bases, and 5 bases had no gene match. The CDR3 covers 14 residues. Germline values: CDR1 SEHNR, CDR2 FQNEAQ (reference sequence). CDR3 in DNA: TGTGCCAGCAGCTATACAGGGGGCGGCGAGACCCAGTACTTC. This encodes CASSYTGGGETQYF.

The chain uses TRBV18 and TRBJ1-5; D remains ambiguous. Germline V CDR1 and CDR2: KGHSH, LQKENI. V lost 1 base to trimming and J lost 5 bases, with 18 bases between them. The CDR3 is 17 amino acids. CDR3 sequence (DNA): TGTGCCAGCTCACCACGACCGTCGGGTTTCTTAGATCAGCCCCAGCATTTT. Its protein product is CASSPRPSGFLDQPQHF.

This clone was counted a single time. The chain uses TRBV2 and TRBJ2-7; 7 bases are shared with TRBD1. Germline values: CDR1 SNHLY, CDR2 FYNNEI. Germline trimming cut 7 bases from V and 1 base from J; bases unmatched to any gene: 7. CDR3 size: 14 residues. Written as DNA, the CDR3 is TGTGCCAGCACAGAACGGGGACAGTCCTACGAGCAGTACTTC. This codes for CASTERGQSYEQYF.

This chain uses TRBV4-1 with TRBJ1-1; no clear D gene. Between the trimmed V and J ends, which lost 7 bases and 4 bases, there was a span of 7 bases. CDR1 is MGHRA, CDR2 YSYEKL, per germline. This CDR3 has 11 residues. In nucleotides, the CDR3 is TGCGCCAGCACACGGGGCACTGAAGCTTTCTTT. Encoded protein: CASTRGTEAFF.

The chain carries TRBV7-2 and TRBJ2-5; 7 bases fit TRBD1. V lost 4 bases to trimming and J lost 1 base; unmatched junction nucleotides: 3. CDR1 is SGHTA and CDR2 is FQGNSA in the germline V gene. CDR3 length: 14 residues. CDR3 loop: CASSWGTVQETQYF. The CDR3 bases are TGTGCCAGCAGCTGGGGGACAGTCCAAGAGACCCAGTACTTC.

V and J are TRBV2 and TRBJ1-2; possibly TRBD1 for D (5 bases). CDR3 length: 14 amino acids. The V end lost 2 bases, the J end lost 2 bases, and 9 bases lay between the germline ends. CDR1 SNHLY and CDR2 FYNNEI come from the germline V gene. Written as DNA, the CDR3 is TGTGCCAGCAGTGAATATGCAGGGAACTATGGCTACACCTTC. Its translation: CASSEYAGNYGYTF.

V is TRBV7-9 and J is TRBJ1-1, with 7 bases that match TRBD1. Germline V gene lookup returns CDR1 SEHNR and CDR2 FQNEAQ (reference sequence). The J segment lost 6 bases and the V segment lost 3 bases, leaving 4 bases of the junction unmatched. The CDR3 covers 13 residues. CDR3 coding DNA: TGTGCCAGCAGCTTGACAGGGTTGGCTGAAGCTTTCTTT. Translating it yields CASSLTGLAEAFF.

In its sample, this clone was seen a few times. V is TRBV7-9 and J is TRBJ1-2; no definite D call. The CDR3 has 15 amino acids. V was cut by 4 bases and J by 0 bases, with 12 bases left in between. Germline CDR1 SEHNR, CDR2 FQNEAQ (reference sequence). The CDR3 region has the DNA TGTGCCAGCAGCTCCGGACTCCCAACTAACTATGGCTACACCTTC. This sequence encodes CASSSGLPTNYGYTF.

The J gene is TRBJ2-3, the V gene TRBV5-1; tentatively, D is TRBD1 (5 bases). Trimming pared 0 bases from V and 5 bases from J, leaving 13 bases between. The germline CDR1 and CDR2 sequences are SGHRS and YFSETQ. The CDR3 contains 15 residues. CDR3 DNA: TGCGCCAGCAGCTTGGTTGGCCTGCAGGGAGATACGCAGTATTTT. It encodes CASSLVGLQGDTQYF.

In the case of this clone: Other DNA sequences from this sample encode an identical CDR3 as well. This sequence joins TRBV10-3 and TRBJ2-7; D is unresolved. V dropped 5 bases and J dropped 4 bases, with 6 bases sitting between them. Germline V gene lookup returns CDR1 ENHRY and CDR2 SYGVKD. The CDR3 length is 11 residues. This CDR3 is CAISRDYEQYF. CDR3 coding DNA: TGTGCCATCAGTCGAGATTACGAGCAGTACTTC.

The chain links TRBV28 to TRBJ2-1; 11 nucleotides line up with TRBD2. V shed 8 bases, J shed 3 bases, and the junction held 3 bases outside the gene matches. The CDR3 runs to 14 residues. Germline CDR1 and CDR2: MDHEN and SYDVKM. This CDR3 is CASPGLAVYNEQFF. CDR3 bases: TGTGCCAGCCCGGGACTAGCGGTCTACAATGAGCAGTTCTTC.

This rearrangement joins TRBV6-5 to TRBJ2-1, with a possible D match to TRBD1 (6 bases). The CDR3 loop spans 15 amino acids. Trimming pared 6 bases from V and 9 bases from J, leaving 21 bases between. Germline CDR1 is MNHEY and CDR2 is SVGAGI. This chain's CDR3 is CASREPGQPPGEQFF. The CDR3 DNA reads TGTGCCAGCAGGGAGCCGGGACAACCCCCGGGTGAGCAGTTCTTC.

The chain is built from TRBV28 and TRBJ2-7, with TRBD1 identical over 7 bases. The CDR3 consists of 16 residues. J lost 0 bases, V lost 6 bases, and 11 bases had no gene match. Germline values: CDR1 MDHEN, CDR2 SYDVKM. CDR3 coding DNA: TGTGCCAGCAGCAAATACGGGACAGCAACCTCCTACGAGCAGTACTTC. This codes for CASSKYGTATSYEQYF.

This chain connects TRBV7-8 to TRBJ1-2, with 7 bases that match TRBD1. Germline V CDR1 and CDR2: SGHVS, FQNEAQ. Germline trimming cut 1 base from V and 8 bases from J; bases unmatched to any gene: 4. The length of the CDR3 is 13 residues. CDR3 nucleotides: TGTGCCAGCAGCTTAGGACAGGGTATCGGCTACACCTTC. Encoded protein: CASSLGQGIGYTF.

V usage is TRBV6-5 and J usage is TRBJ1-1; D possibly corresponds to TRBD1 (6 bases). The CDR3 has 14 residues. V was shortened by 6 bases and J by 1 base, with 12 bases between the two germline ends. From germline, CDR1 is MNHEY and CDR2 SVGAGI. The CDR3 here is CASSKGDANTEAFF. The CDR3 DNA reads as TGTGCCAGCAGCAAGGGGGATGCGAACACTGAAGCTTTCTTT.

The chain uses TRBV20-1 and TRBJ2-5; D is undetermined. Trimming removed 3 bases from V and 1 base from J, with 9 bases in between. CDR3 length: 13 amino acids. Per the germline V gene, CDR1 is DFQATT and CDR2 is SNEGSKA (reference sequence). The CDR3 DNA is TGCAGTGCTAGTCAGGCAGTCCAAGAGACCCAGTACTTC. Its protein is CSASQAVQETQYF.

This sequence joins TRBV5-5 and TRBJ1-3; D not resolved. The CDR3 is 13 residues long. From germline, CDR1 is SGHKS and CDR2 YYEKEE (reference sequence). V was trimmed by 4 bases and J by 8 bases, leaving 13 bases between them. CDR3 nucleotides: TGTGCCAGCAGCCCACCCGGAGGAGACACCATATATTTT. It yields the protein CASSPPGGDTIYF.

V is TRBV7-9 and J is TRBJ2-7; 10 positions match TRBD1. From germline, CDR1 is SEHNR and CDR2 FQNEAQ (reference sequence). Trimming at V came to 5 bases and at J to 2 bases, leaving 3 bases not matched to a gene. There are 14 residues in the CDR3. In DNA form, the CDR3 reads TGTGCCAGCAGCCCGGGACAGGGGACCTACGAGCAGTACTTC. Protein: CASSPGQGTYEQYF.